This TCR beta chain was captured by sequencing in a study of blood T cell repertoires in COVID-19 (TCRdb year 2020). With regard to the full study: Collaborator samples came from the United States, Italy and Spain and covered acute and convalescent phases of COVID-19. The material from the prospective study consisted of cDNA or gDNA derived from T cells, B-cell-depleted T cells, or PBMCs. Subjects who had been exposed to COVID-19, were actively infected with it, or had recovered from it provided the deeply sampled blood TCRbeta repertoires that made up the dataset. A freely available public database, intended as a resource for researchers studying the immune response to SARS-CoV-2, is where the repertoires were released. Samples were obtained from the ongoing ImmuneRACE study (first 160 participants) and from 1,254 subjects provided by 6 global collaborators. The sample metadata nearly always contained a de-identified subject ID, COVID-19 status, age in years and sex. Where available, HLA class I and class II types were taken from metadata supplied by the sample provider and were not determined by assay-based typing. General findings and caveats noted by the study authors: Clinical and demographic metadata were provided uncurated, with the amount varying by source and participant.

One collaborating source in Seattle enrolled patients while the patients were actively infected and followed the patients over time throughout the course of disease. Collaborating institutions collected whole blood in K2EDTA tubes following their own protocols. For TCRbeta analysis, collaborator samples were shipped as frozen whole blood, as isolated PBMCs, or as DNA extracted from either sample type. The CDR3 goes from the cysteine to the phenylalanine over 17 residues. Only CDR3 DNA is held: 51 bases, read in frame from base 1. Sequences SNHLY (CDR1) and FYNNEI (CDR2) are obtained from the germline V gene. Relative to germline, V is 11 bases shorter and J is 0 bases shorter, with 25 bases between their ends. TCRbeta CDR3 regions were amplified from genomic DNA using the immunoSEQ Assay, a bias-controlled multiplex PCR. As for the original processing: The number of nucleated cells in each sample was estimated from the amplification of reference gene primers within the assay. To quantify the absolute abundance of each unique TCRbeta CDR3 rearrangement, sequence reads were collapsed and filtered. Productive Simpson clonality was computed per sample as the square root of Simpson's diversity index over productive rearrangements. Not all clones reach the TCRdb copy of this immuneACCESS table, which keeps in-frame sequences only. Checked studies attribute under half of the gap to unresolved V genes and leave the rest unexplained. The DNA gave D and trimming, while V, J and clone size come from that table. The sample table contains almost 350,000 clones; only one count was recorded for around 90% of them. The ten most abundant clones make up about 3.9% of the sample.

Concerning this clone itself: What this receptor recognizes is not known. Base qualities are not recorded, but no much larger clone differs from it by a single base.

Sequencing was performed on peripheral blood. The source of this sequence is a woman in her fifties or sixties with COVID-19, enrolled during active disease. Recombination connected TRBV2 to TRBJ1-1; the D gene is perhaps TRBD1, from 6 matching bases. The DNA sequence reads TGTGCCGGAAGAACAGGGACATACTCTGGGATGAACACTGAAGCTTTCTTT. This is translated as CAGRTGTYSGMNTEAFF.